The TCR beta chain under discussion was sequenced for a study of blood T cell repertoires in COVID-19. Profiled with immunoSEQ multiplex PCR; TCRdb holds only in-frame clones, not every one. The sample holds about 100,000 clones; roughly four fifths are singletons and the top ten take 20%. This CDR3 is built from 15 residues. Germline V gives CDR1 SSHAT, CDR2 FNYEAQ (reference sequence). V was pared by 6 bases and J by 4 bases, with 8 bases of the junction left unmatched. Sequenced material: peripheral blood. The chain uses TRBV7-7 and TRBJ2-1; TRBD1 agrees at 8 bases. The clonotype was recovered from a man in his 70s with active or convalescent COVID-19. The CDR3 protein is CASSPGQGGYNEQFF. The CDR3 DNA follows: TGTGCCAGCAGTCCAGGACAGGGTGGATACAATGAGCAGTTCTTC.